Following are 4 T cell receptor beta chains from one sample sequenced in a study of blood T cells in healthy people across ages. The second PCR ran about 6 to 12 cycles with a sample-barcoded 5' primer and J-beta primers. TCRdb re-called the 5' RACE reads with MiXCR, one entry per CDR3 protein. The sample includes 750,000 to 1,000,000 distinct CDR3 sequences, 25% to 30% of them seen just once. Separately, the same data were catalogued under a study of T cells of mothers and their children.

Sequencing input: blood. These receptors originate from a middle-aged woman in good health.

The chain couples TRBV4-1 to TRBJ1-5; D is unresolved. This CDR3 contains 15 residues. The V end was cut by 3 bases, the J end by 3 bases, with 12 bases between. Germline CDR1 reads MGHRA; CDR2 reads YSYEKL. This chain's CDR3 is CASSQMTNTNQPQHF. CDR3 nucleotide sequence: TGCGCCAGCAGCCAGATGACAAACACCAATCAGCCCCAGCATTTT.

The gene calls are TRBV4-1 and TRBJ1-5; no firm D call. Germline CDR1 is MGHRA and CDR2 is YSYEKL. The CDR3 has 13 residues. With 1 base removed from V and 1 base from J, the gap between germline ends came to 2 bases. CDR3 amino acids: CASSQASNQPQHF. CDR3 DNA sequence: TGCGCCAGCAGCCAAGCCAGCAATCAGCCCCAGCATTTT.

This clonotype was counted only a few times. J is TRBJ1-4 and V is TRBV7-2; no reliable D call. The CDR3 runs 14 residues. Trimming removed 5 bases at V and 4 bases at J, with 11 bases between. Germline V gene sequence: CDR1 SGHTA, CDR2 FQGNSA. CDR3 in DNA: TGTGCCAGCAGCCCCAGGAGGAGTAATGAAAAACTGTTTTTT. As protein: CASSPRRSNEKLFF.

This CDR3 is CATARTSGGAQFF. The CDR3 DNA reads as TGTGCCACTGCAAGGACTAGCGGGGGGGCTCAGTTCTTC. This chain uses TRBV24-1 with TRBJ2-1, with 15 bases identical to TRBD2. Trimming at V came to 10 bases and at J to 13 bases, leaving 7 bases not matched to a gene. This CDR3 has 13 residues. Germline V CDR1 and CDR2: KGHDR, SFDVKD.